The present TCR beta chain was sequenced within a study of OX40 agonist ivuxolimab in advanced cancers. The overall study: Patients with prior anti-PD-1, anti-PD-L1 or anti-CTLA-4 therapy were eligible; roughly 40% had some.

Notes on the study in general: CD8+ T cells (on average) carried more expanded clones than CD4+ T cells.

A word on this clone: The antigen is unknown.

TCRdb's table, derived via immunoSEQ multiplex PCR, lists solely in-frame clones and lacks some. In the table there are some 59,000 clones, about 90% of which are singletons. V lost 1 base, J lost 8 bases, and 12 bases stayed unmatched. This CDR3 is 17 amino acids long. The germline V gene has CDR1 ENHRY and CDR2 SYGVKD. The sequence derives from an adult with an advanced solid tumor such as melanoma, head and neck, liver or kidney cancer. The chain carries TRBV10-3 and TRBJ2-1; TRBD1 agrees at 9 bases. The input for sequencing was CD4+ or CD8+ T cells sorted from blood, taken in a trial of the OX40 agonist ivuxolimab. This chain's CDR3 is CAISELGEGQGVHEQFF. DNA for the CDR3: TGTGCCATCAGTGAGTTAGGGGAGGGACAGGGAGTCCATGAGCAGTTCTTC.